The 24 T cell receptor beta chains listed next were all sequenced from one sample in a study of blood T cell repertoires in COVID-19. Libraries were prepared by immunoSEQ multiplex PCR; TCRdb keeps only in-frame clonotypes and omits some of them. The repertoire holds over 200,000 clones, around 82% seen once, with 4.5% to 7% in the top ten. The sequenced sample consisted of peripheral blood. Every receptor here comes from a man older than 75 with acute or convalescent COVID-19.

This CDR3 is CASSPRLEGLSYNEQFF. The DNA for the CDR3 is TGTGCCAGCAGCCCCCGTCTCGAGGGTCTCTCCTACAATGAGCAGTTCTTC. The rearrangement joins TRBV9 to TRBJ2-1; tentatively, D is TRBD2 (5 bases). From germline, CDR1 is SGDLS and CDR2 YYNGEE. The CDR3 is 17 residues long. V dropped 4 bases and J dropped 0 bases, with 17 bases sitting between them. The whole variable domain, filled in from reference TRBV9 and TRBJ2-1, reads DSGVTQTPKHLITATGQRVTLRCSPRSGDLSVYWYQQSLDQGLQFLIQYYNGEERAKGNILERFSAQQFPDLHSELNLSSLELGDSALYFCASSPRLEGLSYNEQFFGPGTRLTVL.

The gene calls are TRBV18 and TRBJ2-1; 9 bases match TRBD1. Germline V CDR1 and CDR2: KGHSH, LQKENI. V shed 3 bases, J shed 8 bases, and the junction held 14 bases outside the gene matches. The CDR3 has 17 residues. The CDR3 protein is CASSPEGTGIGSDEQFF. The CDR3 bases are TGTGCCAGCTCACCCGAAGGGACAGGGATTGGCAGCGATGAGCAGTTCTTC.

V usage is TRBV2 and J usage is TRBJ2-5; 10 nucleotides align to TRBD1. This CDR3 region has 17 residues. V gave up 6 bases and J gave up 7 bases; unmatched junction bases: 17. CDR1 SNHLY and CDR2 FYNNEI come from the germline V gene. This chain's CDR3 is CASRDFLRQGARGTQYF. Here the CDR3 DNA reads TGTGCCAGCAGGGACTTCCTACGACAGGGGGCGCGGGGGACCCAGTACTTC.

J is TRBJ2-7 and V is TRBV5-4; D may be TRBD2 (5 bases). Germline V gives CDR1 SGHNT, CDR2 YYREEE (reference sequence). Trimming shortened V by 4 bases and J by 0 bases, and 11 bases separated the two germline ends. CDR3 length equals 14 residues. CDR3 sequence (DNA): TGTGCCAGCAGCATTCCAGCGGTCTCCTACGAGCAGTACTTC. The encoded protein is CASSIPAVSYEQYF. Complete variable domain (other parts from reference TRBV5-4 and TRBJ2-7): ETGVTQSPTHLIKTRGQQVTLRCSSQSGHNTVSWYQQALGQGPQFIFQYYREEENGRGNFPPRFSGLQFPNYSSELNVNALELDDSALYLCASSIPAVSYEQYFGPGTRLTVT.

V usage is TRBV5-4 and J usage is TRBJ2-5, with 13 positions matching TRBD2. CDR3 length: 16 residues. The trim removed 4 bases at V and 3 bases at J, leaving 6 bases unmatched. The V gene's germline CDR1 is SGHNT and CDR2 YYREEE (reference sequence). The CDR3 sequence: CASSTGTSGTEETQYF. The CDR3 bases are TGTGCCAGCAGCACAGGGACTAGCGGGACGGAAGAGACCCAGTACTTC.

The chain has TRBV5-6 and TRBJ2-7; 11 nucleotides line up with TRBD2. The CDR3 is 16 amino acids. Unmatched junction bases numbered 6, after V lost 0 bases and J lost 4 bases. Germline-derived CDR1 and CDR2 are SGHDT and YYEEEE. The CDR3 region is CASSLATSGGLYEQYF. As DNA, the CDR3 is TGTGCCAGCAGCTTGGCCACTAGCGGGGGTCTTTACGAGCAGTACTTC.

The chain is built from TRBV29-1 and TRBJ1-2; D is unclear. This CDR3 comprises 13 residues. Germline loops: CDR1 SQVTM, CDR2 ANQGSEA. Trimming removed 4 bases at V and 2 bases at J, with 11 bases between. CDR3 bases: TGCAGCGTTGGCCCAGAGGGAAACTATGGCTACACCTTC. Its translation is CSVGPEGNYGYTF.

V is TRBV28 and J is TRBJ2-5; D gene unclear. The germline V and J ends were trimmed by 2 bases and 2 bases, with 6 bases remaining between them. CDR3 size: 13 residues. Per germline, CDR1 MDHEN and CDR2 SYDVKM. In nucleotides, the CDR3 is TGTGCCAGCAGTTTAGATAGACAAGAGACCCAGTACTTC. Encoded protein: CASSLDRQETQYF.

In this sample, this clone turned up once. The genes are TRBV18 and TRBJ1-4; weak D call: TRBD1 (6 bases). The ends were cut back, 2 bases at V and 4 bases at J, with 11 bases in the middle. Germline CDR1 and CDR2: KGHSH and LQKENI. This CDR3 is 15 amino acids long. CDR3 amino acids: CASSPARTDNEKLFF. The CDR3 nucleotides are TGTGCCAGCTCACCAGCGCGGACAGATAATGAAAAACTGTTTTTT. The variable domain in full, completed from reference TRBV18 and TRBJ1-4, reads NAGVMQNPRHLVRRRGQEARLRCSPMKGHSHVYWYRQLPEEGLKFMVYLQKENIIDESGMPKERFSAEFPKEGPSILRIQQVVRGDSAAYFCASSPARTDNEKLFFGSGTQLSVL.

J is TRBJ1-1 and V is TRBV19, with D unresolved. Germline V CDR1 and CDR2: LNHDA, SQIVND (reference sequence). V was shortened by 3 bases and J by 1 base, with 6 bases between the two germline ends. This CDR3 spans 13 amino acids. In DNA form, the CDR3 reads TGTGCCAGTAGTATTCGGTGGAACACTGAAGCTTTCTTT. Protein product: CASSIRWNTEAFF.

V usage is TRBV29-1 and J usage is TRBJ2-1; 9 bases agree with TRBD2. The length of the CDR3 is 14 residues. J was trimmed by 8 bases and V by 5 bases; bases with no gene match: 10. The V gene's germline CDR1 is SQVTM and CDR2 ANQGSEA. CDR3 loop: CSVLGGRVVDEQFF. In DNA form, the CDR3 reads TGCAGCGTTCTCGGCGGGAGGGTCGTCGATGAGCAGTTCTTC.

The chain is built from TRBV3-1 (or the pseudogene TRBV3-2) and TRBJ2-5; 9 bases are shared with TRBD2. The CDR3 has 16 residues. V dropped 8 bases and J dropped 7; count of bases not matched to a gene: 17. Germline V gene sequence: CDR1 LGHDT, CDR2 YNNKEL (reference sequence). The CDR3 reads CASGPPPGSGGTTQYF. CDR3 sequence (DNA): TGTGCCAGCGGCCCCCCTCCAGGTAGCGGGGGCACGACCCAGTACTTC.

The rearrangement uses TRBV6-1 and TRBJ2-4; tentative D call: TRBD2 (6 bases). The germline gives CDR1 MNHNS, CDR2 SASEGT. The CDR3 totals 16 residues. V lost 0 bases and J lost 5, with 14 bases in between. The CDR3 loop is CASSEAPLAIQNIQYF. CDR3 DNA: TGTGCCAGCAGTGAAGCCCCGCTAGCGATCCAAAACATTCAGTACTTC.

The chain employs TRBV5-4 and TRBJ2-7; 8 bases fit TRBD1. Germline trimming cut 0 bases from V and 0 bases from J; bases unmatched to any gene: 2. In germline, CDR1 is SGHNT, CDR2 YYREEE (reference sequence). CDR3 size: 15 residues. CDR3 protein: CASSLGDRPSYEQYF. The DNA for the CDR3 is TGTGCCAGCAGCTTGGGGGACAGGCCCTCCTACGAGCAGTACTTC.

The chain employs TRBV28 and TRBJ2-1; 9 bases match TRBD1. CDR3 length: 15 residues. The V gene end was trimmed by 6 bases and the J gene end by 1 base; junction bases not matched to a gene: 4. Germline values: CDR1 MDHEN, CDR2 SYDVKM. The CDR3 DNA reads as TGTGCCAGCAGCTACGGACAGGGGTCCTACAATGAGCAGTTCTTC. It translates to CASSYGQGSYNEQFF.

Comments on this clone: Other DNA sequences in the same sample also yield this CDR3. This chain links TRBV18 with TRBJ1-5; no reliable D call. The germline gives CDR1 KGHSH, CDR2 LQKENI. The germline V and J ends were trimmed by 3 bases and 2 bases, with 5 bases remaining between them. The CDR3 has 13 amino acids. The CDR3 coding sequence is TGTGCCAGCTCACCGGGCGGCAATCAGCCCCAGCATTTT. Translating gives CASSPGGNQPQHF.

The V call is TRBV7-8, the J call TRBJ1-1; the match to TRBD1 covers 8 bases. The CDR3 length is 16 residues. Per germline, CDR1 SGHVS and CDR2 FQNEAQ. The junction had 15 bases not matched to a gene; V was cut back by 6 bases and J by 6 bases. The CDR3 sequence: CASSRASRGRRSEAFF. The DNA of the CDR3 is TGTGCCAGCAGTAGAGCCTCCAGGGGGCGCAGATCTGAAGCTTTCTTT.

This clone was detected only once. The gene calls are TRBV5-1 and TRBJ2-7, with D tentatively TRBD2 (5 bases). V shed 0 bases and J shed 3 bases, with 13 bases lying between them. CDR1 and CDR2 (germline): SGHRS, YFSETQ. This CDR3 region has 15 residues. The CDR3 region is CASSLDGPGLYEQYF. CDR3 bases: TGCGCCAGCAGCTTGGACGGTCCAGGACTCTACGAGCAGTACTTC.

The gene calls are TRBV9 and TRBJ2-3, with unresolved D. Germline V CDR1 and CDR2: SGDLS, YYNGEE. V dropped 0 bases and J dropped 1 base, with 9 bases sitting between them. The CDR3 sequence is 15 residues long. The CDR3 reads CASSVDGGRTDTQYF. The CDR3 DNA sequence: TGTGCCAGCAGCGTAGATGGCGGTCGCACAGATACGCAGTATTTT.

The rearrangement uses TRBV21-1 and TRBJ2-2; the table assigns TRBD2, which was not confirmed against the DNA. TRBV21-1 is marked as a pseudogene. The CDR3 totals 18 residues. The CDR3 region is CASSKEASLPGRTGELFF. CDR3 nucleotides: TGTGCCAGCAGCAAAGAGGCTAGTTTGCCGGGAAGAACCGGGGAGCTGTTTTTT.

V usage is TRBV29-1 and J usage is TRBJ2-2; D possibly corresponds to TRBD1 (8 bases). CDR3 length: 14 amino acids. CDR1 and CDR2 from the germline V gene are SQVTM and ANQGSEA. Trimming removed 7 bases from V and 7 bases from J, with 19 bases in between. The DNA of the CDR3 is TGCAGCGCGGGGGGCAGACAGGGGATCGGGGAGCTGTTTTTT. This sequence encodes CSAGGRQGIGELFF.

This clone was observed once. Other DNA sequences in the sample encode the same CDR3. The CDR3 loop reads CASSIGTDNQPQHF. The CDR3 DNA reads TGTGCCAGTAGTATCGGGACAGACAATCAGCCCCAGCATTTT. This chain joins TRBV19 and TRBJ1-5; 7 bases align to TRBD1. The CDR3 is 14 residues long. Germline assignment: CDR1 LNHDA and CDR2 SQIVND (reference sequence). V trimming: 3 bases; J trimming: 3 bases; junction bases outside the gene matches: 2.

The CDR3 protein is CASGGTAQETQYF. The CDR3 DNA reads TGTGCCAGTGGCGGGACAGCCCAAGAGACCCAGTACTTC. This chain connects TRBV19 to TRBJ2-5; tentatively, D is TRBD1 (7 bases). The length of the CDR3 is 13 residues. Trimming stripped 8 bases from V and 1 base from J, with 11 bases between. CDR1 is LNHDA and CDR2 is SQIVND in the germline V gene (reference sequence). Supplemented by reference TRBV19 and TRBJ2-5, the full variable domain reads DGGITQSPKYLFRKEGQNVTLSCEQNLNHDAMYWYRQDPGQGLRLIYYSQIVNDFQKGDIAEGYSVSREKKESFPLTVTSAQKNPTAFYLCASGGTAQETQYFGPGTRLLVL.

This rearrangement joins TRBV11-3 to TRBJ1-1; D is perhaps TRBD1 (6 bases). CDR1 SGHNT and CDR2 YENEEA come from the germline V gene. This CDR3 region has 13 residues. The V end was cut by 5 bases, the J end by 4 bases, with 11 bases between. Here the CDR3 reads CASSILRGTEAFF. DNA of the CDR3: TGTGCCAGCAGCATCCTCAGGGGCACTGAAGCTTTCTTT.